This TCR beta chain was captured by sequencing in a study of T-cell reconstitution after alpha-beta-depleted transplantation in children. Unique molecular identifiers were incorporated when the TCRbeta library was constructed. Via MiXCR, TCRdb re-called the PCR reads, giving one row per CDR3 protein. Of about 120,000 distinct CDR3 sequences in the sample, approximately 10% were seen once. The CDR3 runs to 15 residues. Trimming stripped 2 bases from V and 1 base from J, with 11 bases between. The germline gives CDR1 MNHEY, CDR2 SVGEGT. Sequenced material: PBMCs from the stem cell graft donor, taken from the stem cell graft. The TCR was taken from a human donor who donated a stem cell graft to a child with acute lymphoblastic leukemia. The chain carries TRBV6-2 or TRBV6-3 and TRBJ2-5; a weak D match, TRBD2 (6 bases). The CDR3 DNA reads as TGTGCCAGCAGTTACCGCACTAGCAGCCAAGAGACCCAGTACTTC. It yields the protein CASSYRTSSQETQYF.